Sequencing of this TCR beta chain was carried out in a study of T cell responses to AZD1222 COVID-19 vaccine. This clone is a singleton in its sample. Clones were sequenced by immunoSEQ multiplex PCR, and TCRdb holds only the in-frame ones, with some missing. The sample holds about 130,000 clones; around 90% are singletons and the top ten take around 1.1%. Germline loops: CDR1 LGHDT, CDR2 YNNKEL (reference sequence). Trimming took 0 bases from V and 1 from J, leaving 12 bases between them. The CDR3 covers 16 residues. The sequencing used peripheral blood, collected 28 days after the second AZD1222 dose. The receptor comes from an adult who received the AZD1222 COVID-19 vaccine. This chain connects TRBV3-1 (or the pseudogene TRBV3-2) to TRBJ2-5; a possible D gene is TRBD2 (5 bases). The CDR3 DNA sequence: TGTGCCAGCAGCCAAGAAGGTGCAAGCGGCCAAGAGACCCAGTACTTC. Protein sequence: CASSQEGASGQETQYF.